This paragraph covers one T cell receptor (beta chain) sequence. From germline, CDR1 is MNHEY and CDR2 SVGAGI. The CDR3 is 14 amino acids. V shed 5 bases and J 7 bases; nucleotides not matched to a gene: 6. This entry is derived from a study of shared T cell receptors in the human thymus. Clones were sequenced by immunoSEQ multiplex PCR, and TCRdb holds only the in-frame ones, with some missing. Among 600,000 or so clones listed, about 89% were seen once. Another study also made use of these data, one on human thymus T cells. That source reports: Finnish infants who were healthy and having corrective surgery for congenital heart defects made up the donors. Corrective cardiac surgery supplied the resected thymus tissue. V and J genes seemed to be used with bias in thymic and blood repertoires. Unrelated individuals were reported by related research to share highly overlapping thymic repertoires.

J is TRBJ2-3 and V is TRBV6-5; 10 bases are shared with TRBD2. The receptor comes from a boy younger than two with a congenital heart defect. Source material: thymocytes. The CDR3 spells CASSPAGGLNTQYF. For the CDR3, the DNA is TGTGCCAGCAGTCCAGCGGGGGGGCTGAATACGCAGTATTTT.